This is a list of T cell receptor beta chains from one sample in a study of shared clonotypes between healthy human individuals. Here immunoSEQ multiplex PCR was the method, and the copy in TCRdb shows in-frame clones only, minus some. The sample shows around 2.3 million clones, roughly 95% of them seen only once. Sequencing was done on a sample of naive CD4+ T cells sorted from blood. Every receptor here comes from a man younger than 35 in good health. The CDR3 runs from the conserved cysteine through the conserved F or W. D genes are given only for firm matches. Expanded clones are given a class, and other clones once, few, many or no size at all.

j_call,d_call,v_call,clone_size,cdr3_aa,cdr3_nt
TRBJ2-5,TRBD1,TRBV19,-,CASSPGTGKPETQYF,TGTGCCAGTAGCCCCGGGACAGGGAAGCCAGAGACCCAGTACTTC
TRBJ2-5,TRBD1,TRBV25-1,-,CASSEYRGQRETQYF,TGTGCCAGCAGTGAGTACAGGGGGCAGAGAGAGACCCAGTACTTC
TRBJ1-2,TRBD1,TRBV6-6,-,CASSLGQTDGYTF,TGTGCCAGCAGCCTGGGACAGACCGATGGCTACACCTTC
TRBJ2-3,-,TRBV5-4,-,CASSLTGTDTQYF,TGTGCCAGCAGCTTAACGGGCACAGATACGCAGTATTTT
TRBJ1-3,-,TRBV7-8,-,CASSPPGARGNTIYF,TGTGCCAGCAGCCCCCCGGGGGCTAGGGGAAACACCATATATTTT
TRBJ2-7,-,TRBV21-1,-,CASSNRRLGSFEQYF,TGTGCCAGCAGCAATCGGAGGTTAGGATCGTTTGAGCAGTACTTC
TRBJ1-4,-,TRBV7-2,-,CASSTTAVGANEKLFF,TGTGCCAGCAGTACGACAGCGGTTGGGGCTAATGAAAAACTGTTTTTT
TRBJ1-1,TRBD1,TRBV5-1,-,CASSATGLLTEAFF,TGCGCCAGCAGCGCGACAGGGCTTTTGACTGAAGCTTTCTTT
TRBJ1-2,TRBD1,TRBV7-9,once,CASSVEFGRGLFGYTF,TGTGCCAGCAGCGTAGAGTTTGGCAGGGGGCTCTTTGGCTACACCTTC
TRBJ2-5,-,TRBV2,-,CASINPWGREARETQYF,TGTGCCAGCATAAACCCGTGGGGCAGGGAAGCTAGAGAGACCCAGTACTTC
TRBJ2-2,TRBD2,TRBV28,-,CASSLPGSRGGDTGELFF,TGTGCCAGCAGTTTACCCGGGAGCCGGGGGGGCGACACCGGGGAGCTGTTTTTT
TRBJ1-2,-,TRBV2,-,CASSDRVGYGYTF,TGTGCCAGCAGTGATAGGGTGGGCTATGGCTACACCTTC
TRBJ2-5,-,TRBV2,-,CASRGGTGKQETQYF,TGTGCCAGCAGGGGCGGCACAGGGAAACAAGAGACCCAGTACTTC
TRBJ1-6,-,TRBV28,-,CASSWGRLSSYNSPLHF,TGTGCCAGCAGTTGGGGACGGCTCAGCTCCTATAATTCACCCCTCCACTTT
TRBJ2-2,-,TRBV4-1,-,CASSFRYGELFF,TGCGCCAGCAGCTTTAGATATGGGGAGCTGTTTTTT
TRBJ2-1,TRBD2,TRBV27,-,CASRPTSGRAGNNEQFF,TGTGCCAGCAGACCGACTAGCGGGAGGGCCGGTAACAATGAGCAGTTCTTC
TRBJ2-2,-,TRBV7-6,-,CASSIISGDSTGELFF,TGTGCCAGCAGTATCATTTCGGGAGACAGCACCGGGGAGCTGTTTTTT
TRBJ1-1,TRBD1,TRBV7-2,-,CASQQKGTGRTEAFF,TGTGCCAGCCAACAAAAAGGGACAGGGAGAACTGAAGCTTTCTTT
TRBJ2-3,TRBD2,TRBV7-9,-,CASSSGLAGVDTQYF,TGTGCCAGCAGCTCCGGACTAGCGGGAGTAGATACGCAGTATTTT
TRBJ2-5,-,TRBV7-8,-,CASSLGDTQETQYF,TGTGCCAGCAGCTTAGGGGACACACAAGAGACCCAGTACTTC
TRBJ1-1,-,TRBV28,-,CASSFLGELGNTEAFF,TGTGCCAGCAGTTTCCTTGGGGAGCTAGGGAACACTGAAGCTTTCTTT
TRBJ1-5,TRBD1,TRBV18,-,CASSPTGGYQPQHF,TGTGCCAGCTCACCGACAGGGGGCTATCAGCCCCAGCATTTT
TRBJ2-1,TRBD2,TRBV6-1,-,CASRLAGGNEQFF,TGTGCCAGCAGGCTAGCGGGAGGGAATGAGCAGTTCTTC
TRBJ1-3,-,TRBV15,-,CATSQSGNTIYF,TGTGCCACCAGCCAATCTGGAAACACCATATATTTT
TRBJ1-6,-,TRBV10-3,-,CAITGGGSGSPLHF,TGTGCCATCACGGGAGGTGGATCGGGATCACCCCTCCACTTT
TRBJ2-3,-,TRBV7-9,-,CASSLEAESTDTQYF,TGTGCCAGCAGCTTAGAAGCGGAAAGCACAGATACGCAGTATTTT
TRBJ1-2,-,TRBV7-2,once,CASSSPGIYGYTF,TGTGCCAGCAGCTCCCCAGGGATCTATGGCTACACCTTC
TRBJ1-1,-,TRBV7-2,-,CASTPGGSLTEAFF,TGTGCCAGCACCCCGGGGGGGTCGCTCACTGAAGCTTTCTTT
TRBJ2-7,-,TRBV6-5,-,CASSYDLSYEQYF,TGTGCCAGCAGTTACGATCTCTCCTACGAGCAGTACTTC
TRBJ1-5,TRBD1,TRBV19,-,CASSPIQGANQPQHF,TGTGCCAGTAGCCCAATACAGGGGGCCAACCAGCCCCAGCATTTT
TRBJ1-2,TRBD1,TRBV5-4,-,CASSLADRSGYTF,TGTGCCAGCAGCTTGGCGGACAGGTCTGGCTACACCTTC
TRBJ2-7,TRBD1,TRBV29-1,-,CSVGQGAITGEQYF,TGCAGCGTTGGACAGGGGGCAATAACCGGCGAGCAGTACTTC
TRBJ1-6,-,TRBV2,-,CASSEQGVNSPLHF,TGTGCCAGCAGTGAACAAGGGGTAAATTCACCCCTCCACTTT
TRBJ1-3,-,TRBV6-6,-,CASSYSRDIGNTIYF,TGTGCCAGCAGTTACTCCCGGGATATCGGAAACACCATATATTTT
TRBJ2-4,TRBD2,TRBV7-2,-,CASSSTSGSENIQYF,TGTGCCAGCAGTTCGACTAGCGGGAGTGAAAACATTCAGTACTTC
TRBJ2-2,TRBD2,TRBV2,-,CASSVTSANTGELFF,TGTGCCAGCAGTGTTACTAGCGCGAACACCGGGGAGCTGTTTTTT
TRBJ2-2,-,TRBV10-2,-,CASSEQAAGELFF,TGCGCCAGCAGTGAGCAGGCCGCCGGGGAGCTGTTTTTT
TRBJ2-7,TRBD2,TRBV6-6,-,CASSFGGLAGDEQYF,TGTGCCAGCAGTTTTGGGGGACTAGCGGGAGACGAGCAGTACTTC
TRBJ2-5,-,TRBV19,once,CASSITSQETQYF,TGTGCCAGTAGTATTACTAGCCAAGAGACCCAGTACTTC
TRBJ2-1,-,TRBV6-5,-,CASSYPGGNEQFF,TGTGCCAGCAGTTACCCAGGCGGGAATGAGCAGTTCTTC
TRBJ1-5,TRBD1,TRBV6-6,-,CASSPQGADQPQHF,TGTGCCAGCAGTCCCCAGGGGGCGGATCAGCCCCAGCATTTT
TRBJ1-5,-,TRBV11-2,-,CASSAGGSNQPQHF,TGTGCCAGCAGCGCAGGAGGGAGCAATCAGCCCCAGCATTTT
TRBJ1-6,-,TRBV7-2,-,CASSVDSNNSPLHF,TGTGCCAGCAGCGTGGACAGTAATAATTCACCCCTCCACTTT
TRBJ2-1,-,TRBV6-6,-,CASSYPGTAPNEQFF,TGTGCCAGCAGTTACCCTGGGACTGCTCCCAATGAGCAGTTCTTC
TRBJ2-1,-,TRBV28,-,CASSLGLKQFF,TGTGCCAGCAGTCTGGGACTTAAGCAGTTCTTC
TRBJ2-1,TRBD1,TRBV7-2,-,CASSLRGQKYNEQFF,TGTGCCAGCAGCTTACGGGGACAGAAGTACAATGAGCAGTTCTTC
TRBJ2-1,-,TRBV29-1,-,CSVEFSYNEQFF,TGCAGCGTTGAATTCTCCTACAATGAGCAGTTCTTC
TRBJ1-2,TRBD1,TRBV6-5,-,CASTRDSAWGYTF,TGTGCCAGCACGAGGGACAGCGCGTGGGGCTACACCTTC
TRBJ1-5,TRBD1,TRBV6-1,once,CASSVTGGAGNQPQHF,TGTGCCAGCAGTGTTACAGGGGGCGCGGGCAATCAGCCCCAGCATTTT
TRBJ1-3,-,TRBV25-1,-,CASSAFPTGNTIYF,TGTGCCAGCAGTGCGTTTCCTACTGGAAACACCATATATTTT
TRBJ1-3,-,TRBV5-1,-,CASSLSGSNSGNTIYF,TGCGCCAGCAGCTTAAGCGGGAGTAACTCTGGAAACACCATATATTTT
TRBJ1-1,TRBD1,TRBV7-6,-,CASSQQGGTEAFF,TGTGCCAGCAGCCAACAGGGGGGGACTGAAGCTTTCTTT
TRBJ1-1,TRBD1,TRBV30,-,CAWSKLDRGTLAFF,TGTGCCTGGAGTAAACTGGACAGGGGAACTCTAGCTTTCTTT
TRBJ2-7,TRBD2,TRBV18,-,CASSPWDLTGTSQNEQYF,TGTGCCAGCTCACCATGGGACCTTACCGGGACTAGCCAAAACGAGCAGTACTTC
TRBJ1-1,TRBD1,TRBV5-4,-,CASSFRGRLSTEAFF,TGTGCCAGCAGCTTTAGGGGGCGTTTATCCACTGAAGCTTTCTTT